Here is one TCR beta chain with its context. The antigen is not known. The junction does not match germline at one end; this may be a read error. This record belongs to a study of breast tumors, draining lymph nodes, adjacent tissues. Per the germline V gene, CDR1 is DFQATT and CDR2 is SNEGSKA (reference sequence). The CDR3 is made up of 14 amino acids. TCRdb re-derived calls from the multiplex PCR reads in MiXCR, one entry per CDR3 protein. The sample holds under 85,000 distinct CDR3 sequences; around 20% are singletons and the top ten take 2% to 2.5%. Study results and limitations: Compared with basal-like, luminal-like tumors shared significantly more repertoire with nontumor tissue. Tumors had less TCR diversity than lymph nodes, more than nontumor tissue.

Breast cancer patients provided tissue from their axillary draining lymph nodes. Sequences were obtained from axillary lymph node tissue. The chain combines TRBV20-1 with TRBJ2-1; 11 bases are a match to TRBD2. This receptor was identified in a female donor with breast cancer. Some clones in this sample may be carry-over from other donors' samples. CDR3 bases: TGCGGTGCTAGGTTAGCGGGGGGGACCGGTGAGCAGTTCTTC. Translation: CGARLAGGTGEQFF.